This TCR beta chain appears in the sequencing data of a study of vaccination and CD4 T cells after COVID-19 (dated by TCRdb to 2021 to 2024). At the level of the whole study: Every convalescent patient had a positive nasal swab PCR test for SARS-CoV-2, with mild disease in roughly 10 patients and severe disease in one. Six males and four females were included in the convalescent cohort, with two Hispanic individuals, seven Caucasians, two Asians and one multiracial person represented. Each participant got two doses of either the Pfizer-BioNTech BNT162b2 vaccine (n=8) or the Moderna mRNA-1273 vaccine (n=2). Post-COVID blood samples from convalescent patients were collected a median of about 100 days after diagnosis, with a range of roughly 35 to 170 days. Post-vaccine blood samples were obtained a median of about 70 days after the second vaccine dose, with a range of about 12 to 241 days. Overlapping spike peptide pools from SARS-CoV-2 and from the common cold coronaviruses HCoV-NL63, HCoV-OC43 and HCoV-229E were used as culture stimuli. As controls, cultures received a CEFX viral epitope pool (the positive control), an HIV-1 Nef peptide pool (the negative control), or no peptide at all. In under twelve COVID-19 convalescent patients and several infection-naive healthy vaccine recipients, researchers compared the spike-specific CD4+ TCR repertoire from before mRNA vaccination with the repertoire from after.

Germline trimming: 8 bases from V, 4 bases from J; junction bases outside gene matches: 8. From a lookup of the germline V gene, CDR1 and CDR2 are SGHTA and FQGNSA. There are 15 amino acids in the CDR3, from cysteine to phenylalanine inclusive. Just CDR3 DNA is preserved here, 45 bases in frame from base 1. This clonotype is a singleton in its sample. No cognate antigen has been identified for it. Base qualities are missing; no much larger clone stands one base away. One read yields weak evidence. Receptor libraries were prepared by PCR. TCR sequencing of DNA from cultured CD4+ T cells used the Oncomine TCR Beta short-read assay at the Johns Hopkins FTIC core. The QIAamp micro DNA kit was used to extract genomic DNA from the cultured CD4+ T cells. Oncomine TCR Beta libraries from cultured CD4+ T cells were pooled with unique dual indexes and sequenced on an Illumina iSeq 100. As for the authors' bioinformatics: Non-productive sequences were removed, and CDR3s that did not start with C, did not end with F or W, or were shorter than 7 amino acids were discarded. The MANAFEST web application identified antigen-specific clonotypes by comparing peptide-stimulated wells against reference wells and other culture wells. An FDR below 0.05, an odds ratio above 5, and a productive frequency above 0.1% in at least two of three replicate wells were required for clones to be considered positive. A clonotype was classed as cross-reactive if the clonotype showed significant expansion both in SARS-CoV-2 spike wells and in at least one common cold coronavirus spike condition. Using R version 3.6.1, CDR3 homology was evaluated through Levenshtein distances (stringdist) along with unrooted phylogenetic trees (ape). Using fastp at Q25 and MiXCR, TCRdb reprocessed the public reads and kept productive beta chains. For every CDR3 protein sequence, its rows merge into one entry that carries the most common genes and DNA. Here the V and J calls rest on TCRdb's processing, not on the authors' analysis. Present in this sample are some 25,000 distinct CDR3 sequences, over 45% of which were seen just once. In total, the top ten clones hold 6.1% of the sample.

The treatment or condition label of this sample denotes: roughly 11-day PBMC culture with coronavirus spike peptide pools or control peptides (ViraFEST assay). To expand antigen-specific T cells with peptide pools and then pick out the expanded clonotypes through TCR sequencing, the study relied on the ViraFEST assay. The convalescent patients' positive SARS-CoV-2 PCR tests fell between March and December 2020, which was before the Alpha, Beta and Delta variants emerged in the United States. About 2 million PBMCs per well were cultured in IMDM with approximately 5.2% human AB serum and around 10 IU/ml IL-2, plus 10 ug/ml peptide pools. Half of the culture medium was replaced with fresh IL-2-containing medium on days 3 and 7. Once the cells had been in culture for roughly 10 days, the EasySep CD4+ T cell isolation kit was used to isolate CD4+ T cells by negative selection. Ficoll-Paque Plus gradient centrifugation was used to isolate PBMCs from whole blood, and the isolated PBMCs were then either used fresh or cryopreserved at -140C. In general, triplicate wells were set up for every culture condition.

Results and caveats for the whole study, not just this receptor: Although the median number of SARS-CoV-2-reactive clonotypes went up from 21 after infection to some 38 after vaccination, the increase was not significant. The study included relatively few convalescent patients and did not analyze early timepoints after natural infection. Of the vaccine-specific clones in convalescent patients, 304 of 307, or nearly all, reacted only to SARS-CoV-2 spike and did not cross-react with common cold coronaviruses. Among the post-vaccine SARS-CoV-2-reactive clones in convalescent patients, a median approximately 90% showed up only after vaccination, which suggests vaccine-specific priming.

The source is a human donor who had recovered from COVID-19. Sequencing was carried out using CD4+ T cells from blood, cultured in vitro. The chain uses TRBV7-2 and TRBJ1-5; 10 middle bases align to TRBD1. The nucleotide sequence is TGTGCCAGCGGCCCCGGGACAGGGGCTAATCAGCCCCAGCATTTT. Translated, this gives CASGPGTGANQPQHF.